What follows describes a single T cell receptor (beta chain). The target antigen is unknown. This sample was included in a study of OX40 agonist ivuxolimab in advanced cancers. Study information: Patients were dosed with the agonistic anti-OX40 (CD134) antibody ivuxolimab. Dose-escalation cases comprised hepatocellular carcinoma, melanoma, renal cell or head and neck cancer. Study-wide results and caveats: The authors did not determine the antigen specificity of the expanded peripheral T cells.

The CDR3 sequence is 14 residues long. CDR1 MGHRA and CDR2 YSYEKL come from the germline V gene. Trimming removed 1 base from V and 6 bases from J, with 13 bases in between. The protocol was immunoSEQ multiplex PCR, while the TCRdb copy is restricted to in-frame clones and leaves out a portion. In the table there are around 81,000 clones, approximately 79% of which are singletons. The TCR sequence derives from an adult with an advanced solid tumor such as melanoma, head and neck, liver or kidney cancer. The chain is built from TRBV4-1 and TRBJ2-7; D might be TRBD1 (7 bases). Here the sequenced sample was CD4+ or CD8+ T cells sorted from blood, taken in a trial of the OX40 agonist ivuxolimab. The CDR3 nucleotides read TGCGCCAGCAGCCAAGCGGAGGGGGCGAGCGAGCAGTACTTC. Protein product: CASSQAEGASEQYF.